This T cell receptor beta chain was sequenced in a study of T cell responses to AZD1222 COVID-19 vaccine. Study-wide results and limits: Repertoire sampling happened only post peak T cell response. Reportedly, close to half of spike-specific TCRs are directed against unmutated variant regions. Seropositive status at baseline applied to only a handful of AZD1222 recipients.

Clones were sequenced by immunoSEQ multiplex PCR, and TCRdb holds only the in-frame ones, with some missing. The sample has approximately 79,000 clones; 88% are singletons. Comments on this clone: Its antigen is not known. This specimen includes other DNA sequences encoding the same CDR3.

The CDR3 has 13 residues. Germline V CDR1 and CDR2: SGHRS, YFSETQ. The V end was cut by 0 bases, the J end by 7 bases, with 8 bases between. The TCR was taken from an adult in good health. The specimen comprised peripheral blood, sampled on day 0 of AZD1222 vaccination. The gene calls are TRBV5-1 and TRBJ2-1; D gene ambiguous. For the CDR3, the DNA is TGCGCCAGCAGCTTGGTACTGAATAATGAGCAGTTCTTC. Amino acid sequence: CASSLVLNNEQFF.